The T cell receptor beta chain under discussion was sequenced for a study of T cell responses to AZD1222 COVID-19 vaccine. General study findings and limits: The study reported that nearly half of spike-specific TCRs target unmutated variant regions. AZD1222 recipients seropositive at baseline numbered only 5 or 6.

Trimming left V 4 bases short and J 1 base short, with 13 bases between. The CDR3 length is 16 residues. CDR1 is SNHLY and CDR2 is FYNNEI in the germline V gene. TCRdb's table, derived via immunoSEQ multiplex PCR, lists solely in-frame clones and lacks some. The data hold about 180,000 clones, with 92% observed a single time. With respect to this clone: What it binds is not known.

The V call is TRBV2, the J call TRBJ2-2; no definite D call. The sequences come from peripheral blood, collected 28 days after the second AZD1222 dose. The clonotype originates from an adult who received the AZD1222 COVID-19 vaccine. The CDR3 DNA sequence: TGTGCCAGCAGTGCAAGATCCCTTTGGAACACCGGGGAGCTGTTTTTT. Its translation: CASSARSLWNTGELFF.